This entry features one T cell receptor beta chain sequence. This clonotype was found a few times. The target of this receptor is not known. The record has no base qualities; no much larger clone is one base away. What this sample's treatment or condition label stands for: in vitro stimulation with specific CMV peptide epitopes to enrich CMV-specific T cells. This sample is part of a study of T cell repertoires in cytomegalovirus infection (dated by TCRdb to between 2019 and 2020). About the full investigation: Peptide stimulations targeted recently identified HLA-C-restricted CMV epitopes, whose presentation resists viral immunomodulation, together with well-studied HLA-B-restricted epitopes. Because public TCR beta signatures pointed to carriage of CMV infection together with the matching HLA type, the HLA type of each donor mattered for the analysis. What the authors observed across the whole study: In both this cohort and an independent cohort of approximately 350 donors, the cumulative frequency of public TCR beta family members distinguished carriers of CMV infection plus the relevant HLA type. The ex vivo response was dominated by HLA-C-restricted CMV-specific TCR beta clonotypes, which also provided the single most frequent clonotype in two of eight donors.

Sequencing used an Illumina HiSeq 1500. TCRdb applied fastp at Q25 and MiXCR to the public reads, then kept only in-frame beta chains. Duplicate CDR3 protein sequences are folded into a single record with the most common DNA and genes. The sample contains fewer than 1,000,000 distinct CDR3 sequences, 31% of them found a single time. Around an eighth of the sample comes from the top ten. The sequencing used cultured CD8+ T cells from PBMCs, collected from culture after CMV antigen stimulation. The sequence was obtained from a human donor in good health (CMV status not recorded). Some clones in this sample may be carry-over from other donors' samples.

The DNA sequence is as follows: TGTGCCAGCAGTACGTCCTTACAGGGATGGATATTATATGAGCAGTTCTTC. The resulting protein is CASSTSLQGWILYEQFF. The V gene is TRBV28 and the J gene is TRBJ2-1; the best D guess is TRBD1, with 6 bases matching. The CDR3 numbers 17 residues from cysteine through phenylalanine. Solely the CDR3 DNA is kept, with 51 bases framed from the first base. CDR1 and CDR2 were assigned from the germline V gene as MDHEN and SYDVKM. V sheds 5 bases and J sheds 8 bases, leaving 25 bases between their ends.